Sequencing of this T cell receptor (beta chain) was carried out in a study of OX40 agonist ivuxolimab in advanced cancers. Concerning this clone itself: What it binds is unknown.

This CDR3 is built from 13 residues. Germline loops: CDR1 MNHEY, CDR2 SMNVEV (reference sequence). V was trimmed by 6 bases and J by 10 bases, leaving 16 bases between them. Study results and limitations: CD4+ and CD8+ blood T cells expanded clonally by week 6 at 0.1 to 3.0 mg/kg. Expanded clones were, on average, more numerous among CD8+ T cells than CD4+.

Profiling relied on immunoSEQ multiplex PCR, and the TCRdb table lists in-frame clones only, not all of them. The data hold tens of thousands of clones, with about four fifths observed a single time. The sequencing here drew on CD4+ or CD8+ T cells sorted from blood, taken in a trial of the OX40 agonist ivuxolimab. The rearrangement joins TRBV27 to TRBJ2-1; the D gene is possibly TRBD1 (6 bases). The clonotype comes from an adult with an advanced solid tumor such as melanoma, head and neck, liver or kidney cancer. CDR3 nucleotides: TGTGCCAGCAGGATAAACAGGGTAGGGGAGCAGTTCTTC. Translation gives CASRINRVGEQFF.